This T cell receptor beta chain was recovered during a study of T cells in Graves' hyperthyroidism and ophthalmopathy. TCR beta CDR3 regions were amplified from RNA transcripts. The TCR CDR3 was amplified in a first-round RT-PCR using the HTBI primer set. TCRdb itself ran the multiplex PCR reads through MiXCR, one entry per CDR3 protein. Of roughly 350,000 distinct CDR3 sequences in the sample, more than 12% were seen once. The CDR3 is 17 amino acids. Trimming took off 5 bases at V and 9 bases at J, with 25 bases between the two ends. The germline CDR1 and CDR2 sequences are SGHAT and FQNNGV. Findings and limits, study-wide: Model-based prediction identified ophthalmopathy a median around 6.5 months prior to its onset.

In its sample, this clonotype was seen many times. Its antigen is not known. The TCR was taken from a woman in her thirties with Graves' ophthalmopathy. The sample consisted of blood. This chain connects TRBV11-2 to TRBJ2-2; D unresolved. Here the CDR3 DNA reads TGTGCCAGCAGCCCGAGTTTGGGCCCACCAATAGACCGGGAGCTGTTTTTT. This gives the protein CASSPSLGPPIDRELFF.